Below are 22 T cell receptor beta chains sequenced from a single sample in a study of blood T cell repertoires in COVID-19. Data came from immunoSEQ multiplex PCR; TCRdb stores just in-frame clones and leaves some out. Altogether more than 95,000 clones are present, roughly 85% being singletons, with the ten largest covering around 3%. The sample comprised peripheral blood. All receptors derive from a woman over 75 with COVID-19, enrolled during active disease.

The CDR3 spells CASSTRPLAGGKMDNEQFF. CDR3 nucleotides: TGTGCCAGCAGTACTAGACCTCTAGCGGGAGGGAAGATGGACAATGAGCAGTTCTTC. The J gene is TRBJ2-1, the V gene TRBV27; 12 bases are a match to TRBD2. The V and J ends lost 5 bases and 5 bases, in that order; junction bases with no gene match: 16. The CDR3 totals 19 residues. Germline CDR1 MNHEY, CDR2 SMNVEV (reference sequence).

This clone was recorded a few times. V and J are TRBV12-3 or TRBV12-4 and TRBJ2-7, with a tentative D call TRBD1 (6 bases). The germline V and J ends were trimmed by 8 bases and 1 base, with 12 bases remaining between them. This CDR3 region has 13 residues. Written as DNA, the CDR3 is TGTGCCAGCGGCCGGGACACATCCTACGAGCAGTACTTC. This sequence encodes CASGRDTSYEQYF.

This sequence joins TRBV2 and TRBJ2-3, with 8 bases fitting TRBD1. Per germline, CDR1 SNHLY and CDR2 FYNNEI. Germline trimming cut 5 bases from V and 8 bases from J; bases unmatched to any gene: 15. The CDR3 runs 16 residues. The CDR3: CASSRVSLDRVLTQYF. In DNA form, the CDR3 reads TGTGCCAGCAGTCGGGTCTCTCTGGACAGGGTCCTTACGCAGTATTTT.

This clone was observed a single time. The genes are TRBV29-1 and TRBJ1-4, with 8 positions matching TRBD1. The CDR3 covers 12 residues. With V trimmed by 7 bases and J by 8 bases, 6 bases remained unmatched. Germline-derived CDR1 and CDR2 are SQVTM and ANQGSEA. In nucleotides, the CDR3 is TGCAGCGCGACAGGGGACCGGGAAAAACTGTTTTTT. This translates into CSATGDREKLFF.

The chain employs TRBV13 and TRBJ2-3; 12 bases match TRBD2. Germline assignment: CDR1 PRHDT and CDR2 FYEKMQ (reference sequence). The V gene end was trimmed by 5 bases and the J gene end by 1 base; junction bases not matched to a gene: 10. This CDR3 contains 18 residues. The CDR3 sequence is CASSPTGTSGYGTDTQYF. As DNA, the CDR3 is TGTGCCAGCAGCCCGACCGGGACTAGCGGGTACGGCACAGATACGCAGTATTTT.

The CDR3, as DNA: TGTGCCAGCAGCCAAGGTCAGAACACCGGGGAGCTGTTTTTT. Translated: CASSQGQNTGELFF. V usage is TRBV4-2 and J usage is TRBJ2-2; no definite D call. The germline gives CDR1 LGHNA, CDR2 YNFKEQ. The CDR3 extends over 14 amino acids. V lost 1 base and J lost 1, with 4 bases in between.

This rearrangement joins TRBV5-1 to TRBJ2-2; D might be TRBD2 (5 bases). Trimming took 5 bases from V and 1 from J, leaving 21 bases between them. CDR1 is SGHRS, CDR2 YFSETQ, per germline. This CDR3 comprises 18 residues. CDR3 sequence: CASRLSAKGAGNTGELFF. CDR3 in DNA: TGCGCCAGCAGACTCTCAGCCAAGGGCGCGGGGAACACCGGGGAGCTGTTTTTT.

The chain uses TRBV10-3 and TRBJ1-3; D is undetermined. Trimming left V 3 bases short and J 6 bases short, with 12 bases between. Germline CDR1 reads ENHRY; CDR2 reads SYGVKD. This CDR3 is built from 14 residues. This CDR3 reads CAISDSYGENTIYF. CDR3 DNA sequence: TGTGCCATCAGTGACTCCTACGGGGAAAACACCATATATTTT.

The chain employs TRBV28 and TRBJ1-1; D unresolved. The CDR3 covers 12 residues. V lost 4 bases and J lost 6, with 9 bases in between. Germline CDR1 reads MDHEN; CDR2 reads SYDVKM. CDR3 region: CASSSSISEAFF. The CDR3, as DNA: TGTGCCAGCAGTTCCAGTATTTCTGAAGCTTTCTTT.

The V call is TRBV5-5, the J call TRBJ2-7, with D maybe TRBD2 (7 bases). Germline V gene data show CDR1 as SGHKS and CDR2 as YYEKEE (reference sequence). The CDR3 contains 14 residues. The germline V and J ends were trimmed by 4 bases and 4 bases, with 15 bases remaining between them. Written as DNA, the CDR3 is TGTGCCAGCAGCGAGGGGGGGCACGGGTACGAGCAGTACTTC. This codes for CASSEGGHGYEQYF.

The rearrangement links TRBV15 to TRBJ2-7, with 7 bases matching TRBD1. Germline assignment: CDR1 LNHNV and CDR2 YYDKDF (reference sequence). J lost 3 bases, V lost 3 bases, and 5 bases had no gene match. The CDR3 runs to 14 residues. The CDR3 DNA sequence: TGTGCCACCAGCAGCCCGGGACAGAACTACGAGCAGTACTTC. This encodes CATSSPGQNYEQYF.

V gene TRBV7-2 combines with J gene TRBJ2-2; 9 positions agree with TRBD2. This CDR3 contains 15 residues. The ends lost 6 bases at V and 2 bases at J; junction bases unmatched: 4. Germline V gives CDR1 SGHTA, CDR2 FQGNSA. This CDR3 is CASRSGTSNTGELFF. CDR3 in DNA: TGTGCCAGCAGATCCGGGACTAGCAACACCGGGGAGCTGTTTTTT.

J is TRBJ2-7 and V is TRBV27, with 11 bases lining up with TRBD1. CDR1 is MNHEY, CDR2 SMNVEV, per germline (reference sequence). V lost 9 bases to trimming and J lost 4 bases; unmatched junction nucleotides: 8. This CDR3 region has 14 residues. The CDR3 region is CASVGTGGSYEQYF. The DNA of the CDR3 is TGTGCCAGTGTAGGGACAGGGGGGAGTTACGAGCAGTACTTC.

Notes on this clone: Germline is not matched at one junction end, which may reflect a read error. This sequence joins TRBV3-1 (or the pseudogene TRBV3-2) and TRBJ2-5; D is unresolved. Germline V gene lookup returns CDR1 LGHDT and CDR2 YNNKEL (reference sequence). CDR3 length equals 12 residues. CDR3 coding DNA: TGTGCCAGCAGCCAAGTCGAGGAGAACCAGTACTTC. Translating it yields CASSQVEENQYF.

The rearrangement uses TRBV4-1 and TRBJ2-3, with 8 nucleotides matching TRBD2. This CDR3 spans 13 amino acids. The V and J ends lost 6 bases and 6 bases, in that order; junction bases with no gene match: 5. Germline CDR1 MGHRA, CDR2 YSYEKL. CDR3 DNA: TGCGCCAGCAGAAATAGCGGGACGGATACGCAGTATTTT. Translating gives CASRNSGTDTQYF.

This chain connects TRBV7-2 to TRBJ2-3; 7 bases agree with TRBD1. With V trimmed by 5 bases and J by 7 bases, 6 bases remained unmatched. The CDR3 is 13 residues long. Germline CDR1 SGHTA, CDR2 FQGNSA. Here the CDR3 reads CASSVGQAYTQYF. The CDR3 nucleotides read TGTGCCAGCAGCGTAGGACAGGCTTATACGCAGTATTTT. The whole variable domain, remainder taken from reference TRBV7-2 and TRBJ2-3, is GAGVSQSPSNKVTEKGKDVELRCDPISGHTALYWYRQSLGQGLEFLIYFQGNSAPDKSGLPSDRFSAERTGGSVSTLTIQRTQQEDSAVYLCASSVGQAYTQYFGPGTRLTVL.

The chain couples TRBV28 to TRBJ1-2; TRBD1 aligns across 7 bases. CDR3 size: 13 residues. With V trimmed by 6 bases and J by 8 bases, 9 bases remained unmatched. The germline CDR1 and CDR2 sequences are MDHEN and SYDVKM. The CDR3, as DNA: TGTGCCAGCAGGGTGACAGGGCTCGGCGGCTACACCTTC. Its translation is CASRVTGLGGYTF.

V usage is TRBV20-1 and J usage is TRBJ2-7; TRBD2 aligns across 12 bases. The CDR3 spans 18 residues. V was pared by 3 bases and J by 0 bases, with 12 bases of the junction left unmatched. In germline, CDR1 is DFQATT, CDR2 SNEGSKA (reference sequence). CDR3 coding DNA: TGCAGTGCTAGTGGGGGCGGGGGACTAGCGGGCCGCTCCTACGAGCAGTACTTC. Protein sequence: CSASGGGGLAGRSYEQYF.

The DNA for the CDR3 is TGTGCCACCAGCAGAGACCTAGCGGGAGTAAACAATGAGCAGTTCTTC. It encodes CATSRDLAGVNNEQFF. The genes are TRBV15 and TRBJ2-1; TRBD2 matches at 10 bases. CDR3 length: 16 amino acids. The germline V gene has CDR1 LNHNV and CDR2 YYDKDF (reference sequence). The junction had 4 bases not matched to a gene; V was cut back by 0 bases and J by 5 bases.

The rearrangement links TRBV4-1 to TRBJ2-1; 8 bases map to TRBD2. Germline trimming cut 0 bases from V and 4 bases from J; bases unmatched to any gene: 17. Germline V lookup: CDR1 MGHRA, CDR2 YSYEKL. The CDR3 extends over 20 amino acids. This chain's CDR3 is CASSQEARGIAGPSYNEQFF. In DNA, the CDR3 is TGCGCCAGCAGCCAAGAGGCCAGGGGTATAGCGGGACCATCATACAATGAGCAGTTCTTC.

This chain connects TRBV28 to TRBJ2-7; D remains ambiguous. Trimming took off 4 bases at V and 3 bases at J, with 4 bases between the two ends. Per germline, CDR1 MDHEN and CDR2 SYDVKM. This CDR3 region has 11 residues. CDR3 nucleotide sequence: TGTGCCAGCAGTTCCAACTACGAGCAGTACTTC. Its protein is CASSSNYEQYF.

The V and J genes are TRBV19 and TRBJ2-1, with TRBD1 matching over 11 bases. Germline V gene sequence: CDR1 LNHDA, CDR2 SQIVND (reference sequence). The V gene end was trimmed by 6 bases and the J gene end by 6 bases; junction bases not matched to a gene: 7. The CDR3 is made up of 15 amino acids. CDR3 sequence (DNA): TGTGCCAGTAGCCTTACCGGGACAGGGGGCAATGAGCAGTTCTTC. This codes for CASSLTGTGGNEQFF.